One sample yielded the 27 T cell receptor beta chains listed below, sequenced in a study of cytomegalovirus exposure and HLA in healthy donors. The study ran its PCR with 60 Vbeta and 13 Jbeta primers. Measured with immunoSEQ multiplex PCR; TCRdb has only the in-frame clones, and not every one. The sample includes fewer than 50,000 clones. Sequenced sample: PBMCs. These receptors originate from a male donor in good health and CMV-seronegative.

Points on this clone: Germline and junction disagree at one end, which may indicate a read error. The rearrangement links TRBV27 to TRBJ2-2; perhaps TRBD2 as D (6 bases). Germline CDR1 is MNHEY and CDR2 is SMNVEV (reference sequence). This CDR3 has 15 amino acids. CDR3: CASSLRLAKTGELFF. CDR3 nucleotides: TGTGCCAGCAGTTTGCGTCTAGCGAAGACCGGGGAGCTGTTTTTT.

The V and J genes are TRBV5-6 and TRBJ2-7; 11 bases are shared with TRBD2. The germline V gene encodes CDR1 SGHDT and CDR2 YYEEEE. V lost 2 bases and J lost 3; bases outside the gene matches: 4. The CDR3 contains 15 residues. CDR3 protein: CASSFLAGGHYEQYF. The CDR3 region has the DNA TGTGCCAGCAGCTTTCTAGCGGGAGGACACTACGAGCAGTACTTC.

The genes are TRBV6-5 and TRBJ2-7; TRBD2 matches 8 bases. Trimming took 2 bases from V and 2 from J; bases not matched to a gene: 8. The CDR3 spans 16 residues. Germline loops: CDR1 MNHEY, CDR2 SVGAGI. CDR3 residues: CASSYARMGLAYEQYF. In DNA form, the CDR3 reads TGTGCCAGCAGTTACGCAAGGATGGGACTAGCCTACGAGCAGTACTTC.

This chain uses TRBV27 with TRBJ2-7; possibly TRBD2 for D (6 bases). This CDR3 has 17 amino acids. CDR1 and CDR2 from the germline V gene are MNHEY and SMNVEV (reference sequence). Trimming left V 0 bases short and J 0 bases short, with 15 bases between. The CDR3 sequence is CASSLSGGGGASYEQYF. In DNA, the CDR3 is TGTGCCAGCAGTTTATCTGGTGGCGGAGGGGCCTCCTACGAGCAGTACTTC.

CDR3 sequence reads: CASRGSASGINTGELFF. The DNA of the CDR3 is TGTGCCAGTAGGGGGTCGGCTAGCGGGATAAACACCGGGGAGCTGTTTTTT. The J gene is TRBJ2-2, the V gene TRBV19; TRBD2 agrees at 9 bases. Germline loops: CDR1 LNHDA, CDR2 SQIVND (reference sequence). Trimming removed 6 bases from V and 2 bases from J; junction bases left unmatched: 10. This CDR3 is 17 amino acids long. Looking up the rest from reference TRBV19 and TRBJ2-2 gives the full variable domain: DGGITQSPKYLFRKEGQNVTLSCEQNLNHDAMYWYRQDPGQGLRLIYYSQIVNDFQKGDIAEGYSVSREKKESFPLTVTSAQKNPTAFYLCASRGSASGINTGELFFGEGSRLTVL.

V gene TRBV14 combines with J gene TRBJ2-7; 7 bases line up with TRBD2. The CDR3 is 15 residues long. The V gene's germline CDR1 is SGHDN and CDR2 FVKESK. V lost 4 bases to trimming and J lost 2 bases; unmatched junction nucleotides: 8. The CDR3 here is CASSRLPGGPYEQYF. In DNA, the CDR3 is TGTGCCAGCAGCCGACTCCCGGGGGGACCCTACGAGCAGTACTTC.

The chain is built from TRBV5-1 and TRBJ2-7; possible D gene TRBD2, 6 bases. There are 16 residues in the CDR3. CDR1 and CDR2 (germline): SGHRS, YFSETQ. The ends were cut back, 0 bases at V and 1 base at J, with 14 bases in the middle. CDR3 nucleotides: TGCGCCAGCAGCTTGGGACCGGGAGAACCGTCCTACGAGCAGTACTTC. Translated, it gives CASSLGPGEPSYEQYF.

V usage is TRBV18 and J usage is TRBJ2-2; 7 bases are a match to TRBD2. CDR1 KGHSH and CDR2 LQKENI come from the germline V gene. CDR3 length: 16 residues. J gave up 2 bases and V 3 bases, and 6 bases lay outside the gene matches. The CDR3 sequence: CASSPGRAGNTGELFF. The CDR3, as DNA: TGTGCCAGCTCACCGGGCCGAGCGGGAAACACCGGGGAGCTGTTTTTT.

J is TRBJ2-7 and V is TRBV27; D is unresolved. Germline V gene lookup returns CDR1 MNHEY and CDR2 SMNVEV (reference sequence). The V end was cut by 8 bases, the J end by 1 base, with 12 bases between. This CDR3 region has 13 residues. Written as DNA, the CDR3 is TGTGCCAGCGGGTTATCTGAGTCCTACGAGCAGTACTTC. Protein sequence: CASGLSESYEQYF.

The CDR3 reads CASIQNVGVRRGRYNEQFF. CDR3 nucleotides: TGTGCCAGCATCCAAAACGTGGGGGTTCGGCGGGGAAGGTACAATGAGCAGTTCTTC. The gene calls are TRBV11-3 and TRBJ2-1, with D possibly matching TRBD2 (6 bases). There are 19 residues in the CDR3. V was pared by 7 bases and J by 4 bases, with 29 bases between. CDR1 and CDR2 from the germline V gene are SGHNT and YENEEA. Combining the CDR3 with reference TRBV11-3 and TRBJ2-1 gives the whole variable domain EAGVVQSPRYKIIEKKQPVAFWCNPISGHNTLYWYLQNLGQGPELLIRYENEEAVDDSQLPKDRFSAERLKGVDSTLKIQPAELGDSAVYLCASIQNVGVRRGRYNEQFFGPGTRLTVL.

The CDR3 DNA reads TGCGCCAGCAGCCTCACAGGAGAGCAGTACTTC. This translates into CASSLTGEQYF. The chain employs TRBV5-1 and TRBJ2-7; tentatively, D is TRBD1 (5 bases). V gave up 4 bases and J gave up 7 bases, with 9 bases separating them. Germline CDR1 SGHRS, CDR2 YFSETQ. There are 11 residues in the CDR3.

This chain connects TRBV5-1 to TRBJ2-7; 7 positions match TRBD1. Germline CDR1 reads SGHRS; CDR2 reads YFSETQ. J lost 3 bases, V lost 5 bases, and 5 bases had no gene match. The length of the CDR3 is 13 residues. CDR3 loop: CASRPRTGYEQYF. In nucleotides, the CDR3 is TGCGCCAGCAGACCACGGACAGGCTACGAGCAGTACTTC.

CDR3 sequence: CASSPGQQGSPLHF. The CDR3 DNA is TGTGCCAGCTCACCTGGACAGCAGGGATCACCCCTCCACTTT. The genes are TRBV18 and TRBJ1-6; possibly TRBD1 for D (6 bases). The CDR3 is made up of 14 amino acids. V lost 3 bases and J 10 bases, leaving 13 bases between the germline ends. The germline V gene encodes CDR1 KGHSH and CDR2 LQKENI.

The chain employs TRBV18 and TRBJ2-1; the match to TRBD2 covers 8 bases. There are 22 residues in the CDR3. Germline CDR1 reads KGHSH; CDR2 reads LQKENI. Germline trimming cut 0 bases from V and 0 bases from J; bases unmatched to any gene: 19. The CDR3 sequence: CASSPPATVAGTFNPSYNEQFF. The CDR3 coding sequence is TGTGCCAGCTCACCACCGGCGACGGTAGCGGGGACCTTTAACCCCTCCTACAATGAGCAGTTCTTC.

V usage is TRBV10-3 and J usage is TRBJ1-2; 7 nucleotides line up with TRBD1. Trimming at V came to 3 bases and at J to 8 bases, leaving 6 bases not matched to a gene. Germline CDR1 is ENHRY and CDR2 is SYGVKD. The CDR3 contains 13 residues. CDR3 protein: CAISEQGRDGYTF. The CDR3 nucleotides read TGTGCCATCAGTGAACAGGGGAGAGACGGCTACACCTTC.

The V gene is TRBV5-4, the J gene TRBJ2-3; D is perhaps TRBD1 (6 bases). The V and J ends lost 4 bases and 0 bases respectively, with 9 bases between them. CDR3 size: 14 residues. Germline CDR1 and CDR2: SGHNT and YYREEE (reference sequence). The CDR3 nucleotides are TGTGCCAGCAGCGTGGGACATAGCACAGATACGCAGTATTTT. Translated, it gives CASSVGHSTDTQYF.

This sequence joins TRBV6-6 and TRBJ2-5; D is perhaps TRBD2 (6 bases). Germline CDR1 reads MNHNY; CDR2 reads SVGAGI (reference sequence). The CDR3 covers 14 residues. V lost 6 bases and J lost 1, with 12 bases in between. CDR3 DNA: TGTGCCAGCAGCCCGGAGGGGCCCCAAGAGACCCAGTACTTC. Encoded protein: CASSPEGPQETQYF.

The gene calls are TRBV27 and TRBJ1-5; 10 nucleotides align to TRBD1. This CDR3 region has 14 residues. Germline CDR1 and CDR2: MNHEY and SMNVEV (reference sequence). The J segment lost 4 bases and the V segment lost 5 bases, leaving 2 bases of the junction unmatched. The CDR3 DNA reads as TGTGCCAGCAGTAGGGGACAGGGGAATCAGCCCCAGCATTTT. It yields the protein CASSRGQGNQPQHF.

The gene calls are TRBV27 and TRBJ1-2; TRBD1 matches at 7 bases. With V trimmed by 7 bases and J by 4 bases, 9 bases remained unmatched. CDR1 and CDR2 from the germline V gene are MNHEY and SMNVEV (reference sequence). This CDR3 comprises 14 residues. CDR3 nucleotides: TGTGCCAGCACCCAAAGCAGGGACAGCTATGGCTACACCTTC. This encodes CASTQSRDSYGYTF.

CDR3 region: CASSFTSGITYEQYF. The CDR3 DNA reads as TGTGCCAGCAGCTTTACTAGCGGGATAACCTACGAGCAGTACTTC. The chain couples TRBV7-9 to TRBJ2-7; 10 positions match TRBD2. The germline V gene has CDR1 SEHNR and CDR2 FQNEAQ (reference sequence). V shed 3 bases, J shed 2 bases, and the junction held 4 bases outside the gene matches. The CDR3 sequence is 15 residues long. Full variable domain (missing parts from reference TRBV7-9 and TRBJ2-7): DTGVSQNPRHKITKRGQNVTFRCDPISEHNRLYWYRQTLGQGPEFLTYFQNEAQLEKSRLLSDRFSAERPKGSFSTLEIQRTEQGDSAMYLCASSFTSGITYEQYFGPGTRLTVT.

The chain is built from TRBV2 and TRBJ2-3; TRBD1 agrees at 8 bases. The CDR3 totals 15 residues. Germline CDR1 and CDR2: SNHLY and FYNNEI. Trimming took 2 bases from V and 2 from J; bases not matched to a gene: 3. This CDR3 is CASSERRGPTDTQYF. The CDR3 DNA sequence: TGTGCCAGCAGTGAACGCAGGGGGCCCACAGATACGCAGTATTTT.

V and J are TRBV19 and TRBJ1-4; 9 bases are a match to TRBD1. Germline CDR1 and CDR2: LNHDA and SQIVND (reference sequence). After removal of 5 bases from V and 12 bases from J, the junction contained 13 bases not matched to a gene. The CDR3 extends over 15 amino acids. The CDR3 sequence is CASSPSGDRVKQLFF. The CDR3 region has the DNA TGTGCCAGTAGTCCCTCAGGGGACAGGGTGAAACAACTGTTTTTT. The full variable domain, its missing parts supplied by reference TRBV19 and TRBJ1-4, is DGGITQSPKYLFRKEGQNVTLSCEQNLNHDAMYWYRQDPGQGLRLIYYSQIVNDFQKGDIAEGYSVSREKKESFPLTVTSAQKNPTAFYLCASSPSGDRVKQLFFGSGTQLSVL.

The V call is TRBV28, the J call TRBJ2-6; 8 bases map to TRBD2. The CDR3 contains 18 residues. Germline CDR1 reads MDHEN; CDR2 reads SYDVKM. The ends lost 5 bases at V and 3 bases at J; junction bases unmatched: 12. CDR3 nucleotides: TGTGCCAGCAGTCGCTCGGGGGGGGGCGCAGGTGGGGCCAACGTCCTGACTTTC. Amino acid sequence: CASSRSGGGAGGANVLTF.

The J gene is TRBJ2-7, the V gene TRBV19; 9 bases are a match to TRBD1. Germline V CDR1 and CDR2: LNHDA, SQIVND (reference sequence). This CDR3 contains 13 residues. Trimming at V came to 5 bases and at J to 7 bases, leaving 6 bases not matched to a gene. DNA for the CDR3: TGTGCCAGTAGTGGGGACAGGGTCGGAGAGCAGTACTTC. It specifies CASSGDRVGEQYF.

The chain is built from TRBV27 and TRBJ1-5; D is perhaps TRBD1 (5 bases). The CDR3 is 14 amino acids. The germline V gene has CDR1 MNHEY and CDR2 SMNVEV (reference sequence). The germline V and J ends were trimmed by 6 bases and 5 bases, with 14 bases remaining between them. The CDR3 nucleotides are TGTGCCAGCAGCTCCCTAGGAGGGGATCAGCCCCAGCATTTT. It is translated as CASSSLGGDQPQHF.

The CDR3 region is CASSRTGGGRQPQHF. The CDR3 coding sequence is TGTGCCAGCAGCAGGACAGGGGGCGGAAGGCAGCCCCAGCATTTT. The chain is built from TRBV7-9 and TRBJ1-5; 11 bases align to TRBD1. The CDR3 has 15 residues. Germline-derived CDR1 and CDR2 are SEHNR and FQNEAQ (reference sequence). V was clipped by 5 bases and J by 7 bases; unmatched bases: 7. The variable domain in full, completed from reference TRBV7-9 and TRBJ1-5, reads DTGVSQNPRHKITKRGQNVTFRCDPISEHNRLYWYRQTLGQGPEFLTYFQNEAQLEKSRLLSDRFSAERPKGSFSTLEIQRTEQGDSAMYLCASSRTGGGRQPQHFGDGTRLSIL.

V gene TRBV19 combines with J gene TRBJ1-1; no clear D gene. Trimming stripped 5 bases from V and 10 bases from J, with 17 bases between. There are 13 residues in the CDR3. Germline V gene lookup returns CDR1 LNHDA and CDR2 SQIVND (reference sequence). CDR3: CASSASGESRAFF. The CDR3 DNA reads TGTGCCAGTAGTGCGTCAGGTGAGTCAAGAGCTTTCTTT.